This TCR beta chain was documented in a study of sequential checkpoint blockade in melanoma (dated by TCRdb to between 2017 and 2020). About the study as a whole: Patients were assigned by 1:1 randomization to either first-line nivolumab followed by ipilimumab (arm A) or ipilimumab followed by nivolumab (arm B). Maintenance nivolumab was given following each of the two trial sequences.

The research as a whole found: Larger, independent patient cohorts are needed to validate the response-prediction model that combines TCR metrics and mutation burden.

CDR1 and CDR2 were assigned from the germline V gene (reference sequence) as LNHDA and SQIVND. The CDR3, cysteine through phenylalanine, is 17 amino acids long. Here the CDR3 DNA is all that survives: 51 bases in frame from base 1. After removal of 9 bases from V and 0 bases from J, the junction retains 11 bases not matched to a gene. To note about this clone: The antigen it recognizes is unknown. Qualities for individual bases were not recorded, and no much larger clone is one base off.

The treatment or condition label, as the study defines it: randomized to nivolumab then ipilimumab (arm A) or the reverse (arm B). No trial patient had received prior DNA-damaging chemotherapy. On a FACS Aria II flow cytometer, live CD3+CD8+ cells that were negative for CD19 and CD56 were sorted from thawed PBMCs. The samples were obtained from melanoma patients enrolled in CheckMate 064, an open-label, randomized phase II trial testing sequential checkpoint blockade. Peripheral blood mononuclear cells were collected by leukapheresis, purified using Ficoll-Paque, and frozen in human serum containing approximately 9.6% DMSO. Right after sorting, the blood CD3+CD8+ cells were verified to be >95% pure, and DNA extraction followed. TCRbeta CDR3 regions were immunosequenced from genomic DNA with the immunoSEQ Assay. Genomic DNA was amplified by bias-controlled multiplex PCR before high-throughput sequencing. Per the authors' processing: To quantify the absolute abundance of each unique TCRbeta CDR3 region, the sequences were collapsed and filtered. Clonality, defined as 1 minus Pielou's evenness, was calculated using only productive rearrangements. A previously published method was used to identify clones with significantly greater frequencies in on-treatment samples than in baseline samples. What TCRdb holds here is the immuneACCESS table cut down to in-frame rearrangements. Part of the clones is not present; checked against another copy, under half of the missing clones reflect an unresolved V gene, and the others are unexplained. That table gives V, J and clone size, and the DNA gave D and trimming. For this sample the table gives 20,000 or so clones, of which just under 75% were detected only once. Clones ranked in the top ten supply about a fifth of the sample.

The sample was CD8+ T cells sorted from blood (inferred from file names), taken from a patient given nivolumab and ipilimumab in sequence. The rearrangement combines TRBV19 with TRBJ2-1; 10 bases in the junction line up with TRBD1. This clonotype originated in a human donor with melanoma. In nucleotides, the sequence is TGTGCCAGCCGGGACAGGGGTATGGGAGGCTCCTACAATGAGCAGTTCTTC. This codes for CASRDRGMGGSYNEQFF. With all but the CDR3 taken from the reference TRBV19 and TRBJ2-1 genes, the full variable domain is: DGGITQSPKYLFRKEGQNVTLSCEQNLNHDAMYWYRQDPGQGLRLIYYSQIVNDFQKGDIAEGYSVSREKKESFPLTVTSAQKNPTAFYLCASRDRGMGGSYNEQFFGPGTRLTVL.